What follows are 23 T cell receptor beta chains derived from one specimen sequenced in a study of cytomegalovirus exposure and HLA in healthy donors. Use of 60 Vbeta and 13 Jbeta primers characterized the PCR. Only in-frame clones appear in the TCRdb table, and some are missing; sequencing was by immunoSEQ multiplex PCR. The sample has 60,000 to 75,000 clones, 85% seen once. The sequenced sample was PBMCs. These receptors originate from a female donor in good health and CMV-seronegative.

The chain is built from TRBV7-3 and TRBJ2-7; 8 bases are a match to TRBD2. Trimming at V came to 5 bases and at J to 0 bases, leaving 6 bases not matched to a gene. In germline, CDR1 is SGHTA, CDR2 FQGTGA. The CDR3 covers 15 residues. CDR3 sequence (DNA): TGTGCCAGCAGCATTCGGGGGGGGAGCTCCTACGAGCAGTACTTC. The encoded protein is CASSIRGGSSYEQYF.

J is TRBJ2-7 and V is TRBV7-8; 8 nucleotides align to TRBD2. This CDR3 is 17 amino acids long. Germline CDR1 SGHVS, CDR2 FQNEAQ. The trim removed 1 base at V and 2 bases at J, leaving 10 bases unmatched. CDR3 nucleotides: TGTGCCAGCAGCTTAGAACGTGGCGGCGGGGGGACCTACGAGCAGTACTTC. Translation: CASSLERGGGGTYEQYF.

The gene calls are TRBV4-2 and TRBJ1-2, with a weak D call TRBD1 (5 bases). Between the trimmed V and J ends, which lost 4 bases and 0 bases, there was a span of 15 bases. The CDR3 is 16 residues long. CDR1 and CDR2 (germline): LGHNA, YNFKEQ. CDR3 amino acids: CASSPQEGEANYGYTF. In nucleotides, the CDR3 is TGTGCCAGCAGCCCACAGGAGGGAGAAGCTAACTATGGCTACACCTTC.

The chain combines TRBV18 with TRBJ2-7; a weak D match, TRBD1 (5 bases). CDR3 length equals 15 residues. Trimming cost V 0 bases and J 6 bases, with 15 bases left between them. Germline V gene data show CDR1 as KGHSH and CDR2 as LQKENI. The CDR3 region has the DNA TGTGCCAGCTCACCACCGATAGGCTGGACACCCGAGCAGTACTTC. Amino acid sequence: CASSPPIGWTPEQYF.

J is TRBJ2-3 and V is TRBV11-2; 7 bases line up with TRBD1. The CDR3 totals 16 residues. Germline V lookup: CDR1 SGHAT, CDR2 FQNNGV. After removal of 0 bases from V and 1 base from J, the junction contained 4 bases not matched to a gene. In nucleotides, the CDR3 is TGTGCCAGCAGCTTAGACAGGGGGATTGGCACAGATACGCAGTATTTT. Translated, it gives CASSLDRGIGTDTQYF.

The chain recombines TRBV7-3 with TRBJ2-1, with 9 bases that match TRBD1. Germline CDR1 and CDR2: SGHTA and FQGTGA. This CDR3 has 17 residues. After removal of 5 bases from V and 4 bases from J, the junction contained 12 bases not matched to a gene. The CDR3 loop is CASSPRGSGQGYNEQFF. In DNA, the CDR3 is TGTGCCAGCAGCCCAAGAGGCTCGGGACAGGGATACAATGAGCAGTTCTTC.

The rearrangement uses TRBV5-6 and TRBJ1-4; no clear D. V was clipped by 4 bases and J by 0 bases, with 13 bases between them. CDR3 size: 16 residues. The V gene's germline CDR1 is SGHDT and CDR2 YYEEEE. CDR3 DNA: TGTGCCAGCAGCAACGGAGACGGAGCAACTAATGAAAAACTGTTTTTT. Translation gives CASSNGDGATNEKLFF.

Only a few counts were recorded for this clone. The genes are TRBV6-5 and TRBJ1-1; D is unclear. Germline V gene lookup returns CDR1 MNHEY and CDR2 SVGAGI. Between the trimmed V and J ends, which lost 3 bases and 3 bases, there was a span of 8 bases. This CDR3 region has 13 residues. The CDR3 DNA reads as TGTGCCAGCAGTTATTCAGATCACACTGAAGCTTTCTTT. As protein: CASSYSDHTEAFF.

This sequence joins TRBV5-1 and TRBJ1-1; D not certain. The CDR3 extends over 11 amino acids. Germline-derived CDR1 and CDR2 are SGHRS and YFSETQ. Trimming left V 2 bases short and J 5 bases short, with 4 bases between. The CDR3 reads CASSFGTEAFF. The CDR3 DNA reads TGCGCCAGCAGCTTCGGGACTGAAGCTTTCTTT. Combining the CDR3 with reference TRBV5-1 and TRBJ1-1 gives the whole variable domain KAGVTQTPRYLIKTRGQQVTLSCSPISGHRSVSWYQQTPGQGLQFLFEYFSETQRNKGNFPGRFSGRQFSNSRSEMNVSTLELGDSALYLCASSFGTEAFFGQGTRLTVV.

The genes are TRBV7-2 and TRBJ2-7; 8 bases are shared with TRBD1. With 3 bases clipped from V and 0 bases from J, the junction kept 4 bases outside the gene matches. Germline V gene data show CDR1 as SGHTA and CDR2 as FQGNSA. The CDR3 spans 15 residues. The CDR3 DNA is TGTGCCAGCAGCTTCCAGGGGGCGTCCTCCTACGAGCAGTACTTC. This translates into CASSFQGASSYEQYF. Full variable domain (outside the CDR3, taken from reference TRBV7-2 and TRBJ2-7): GAGVSQSPSNKVTEKGKDVELRCDPISGHTALYWYRQSLGQGLEFLIYFQGNSAPDKSGLPSDRFSAERTGGSVSTLTIQRTQQEDSAVYLCASSFQGASSYEQYFGPGTRLTVT.

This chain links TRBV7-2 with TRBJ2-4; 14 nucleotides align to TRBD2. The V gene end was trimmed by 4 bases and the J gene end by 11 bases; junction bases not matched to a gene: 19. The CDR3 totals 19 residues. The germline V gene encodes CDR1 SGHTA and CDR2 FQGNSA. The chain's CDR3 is CASSWKGTSGSIVPQVQYF. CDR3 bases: TGTGCCAGCAGCTGGAAGGGGACTAGCGGGAGTATCGTGCCTCAGGTTCAGTACTTC.

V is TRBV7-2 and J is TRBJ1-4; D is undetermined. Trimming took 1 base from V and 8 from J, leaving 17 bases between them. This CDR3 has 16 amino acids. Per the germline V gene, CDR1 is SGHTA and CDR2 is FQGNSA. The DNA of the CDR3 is TGTGCCAGCAGCTTAGTAGAGGGAGGAGAAGGAGAAAAACTGTTTTTT. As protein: CASSLVEGGEGEKLFF. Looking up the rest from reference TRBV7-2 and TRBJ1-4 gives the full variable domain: GAGVSQSPSNKVTEKGKDVELRCDPISGHTALYWYRQSLGQGLEFLIYFQGNSAPDKSGLPSDRFSAERTGGSVSTLTIQRTQQEDSAVYLCASSLVEGGEGEKLFFGSGTQLSVL.

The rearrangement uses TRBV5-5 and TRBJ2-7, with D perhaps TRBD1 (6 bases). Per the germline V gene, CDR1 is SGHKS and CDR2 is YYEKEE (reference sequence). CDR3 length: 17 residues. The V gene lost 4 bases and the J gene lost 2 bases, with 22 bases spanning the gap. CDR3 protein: CASSLGWTETSTYEQYF. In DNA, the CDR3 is TGTGCCAGCAGCCTTGGTTGGACAGAAACCTCGACCTACGAGCAGTACTTC.

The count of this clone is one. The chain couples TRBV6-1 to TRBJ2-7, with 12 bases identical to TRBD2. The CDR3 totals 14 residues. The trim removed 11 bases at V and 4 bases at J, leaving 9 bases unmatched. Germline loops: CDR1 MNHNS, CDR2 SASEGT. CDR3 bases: TGTGCCGGCAATCCGACTAGCGGGAGTTACGAGCAGTACTTC. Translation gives CAGNPTSGSYEQYF.

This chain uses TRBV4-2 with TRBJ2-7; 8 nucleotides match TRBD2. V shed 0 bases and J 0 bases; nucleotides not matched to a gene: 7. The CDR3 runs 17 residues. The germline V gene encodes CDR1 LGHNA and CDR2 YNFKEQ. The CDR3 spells CASSQEQTSGSSYEQYF. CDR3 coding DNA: TGTGCCAGCAGCCAAGAACAGACAAGCGGGAGCTCCTACGAGCAGTACTTC.

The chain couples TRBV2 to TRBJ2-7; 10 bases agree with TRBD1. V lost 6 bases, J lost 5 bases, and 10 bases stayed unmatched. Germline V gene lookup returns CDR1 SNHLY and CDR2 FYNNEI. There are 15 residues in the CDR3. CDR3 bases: TGTGCCAGCAGGAGTAGGACAGGGGGGAGCCACGAGCAGTACTTC. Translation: CASRSRTGGSHEQYF.

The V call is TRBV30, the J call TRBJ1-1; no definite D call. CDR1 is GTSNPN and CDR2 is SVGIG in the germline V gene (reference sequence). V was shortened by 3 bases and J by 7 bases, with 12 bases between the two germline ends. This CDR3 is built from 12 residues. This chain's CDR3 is CAWRPLENEAFF. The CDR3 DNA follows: TGTGCCTGGAGACCGCTAGAAAATGAAGCTTTCTTT. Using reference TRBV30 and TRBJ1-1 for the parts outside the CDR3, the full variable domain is SQTIHQWPATLVQPVGSPLSLECTVEGTSNPNLYWYRQAAGRGLQLLFYSVGIGQISSEVPQNLSASRPQDRQFILSSKKLLLSDSGFYLCAWRPLENEAFFGQGTRLTVV.

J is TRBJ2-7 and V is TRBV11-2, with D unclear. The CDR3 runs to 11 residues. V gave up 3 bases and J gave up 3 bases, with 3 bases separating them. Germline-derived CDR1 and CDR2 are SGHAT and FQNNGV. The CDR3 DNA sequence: TGTGCCAGCAGCTTCCTCTACGAGCAGTACTTC. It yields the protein CASSFLYEQYF. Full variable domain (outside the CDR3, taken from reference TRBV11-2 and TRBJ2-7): EAGVAQSPRYKIIEKRQSVAFWCNPISGHATLYWYQQILGQGPKLLIQFQNNGVVDDSQLPKDRFSAERLKGVDSTLKIQPAKLEDSAVYLCASSFLYEQYFGPGTRLTVT.

The CDR3 spells CASKIQGVKEKLFF. The CDR3 region has the DNA TGTGCCAGCAAGATACAGGGTGTTAAGGAAAAACTGTTTTTT. The chain uses TRBV28 and TRBJ1-4, with a weak D call TRBD1 (6 bases). Germline CDR1 and CDR2: MDHEN and SYDVKM. Trimming stripped 7 bases from V and 8 bases from J, with 17 bases between. This CDR3 is built from 14 residues.

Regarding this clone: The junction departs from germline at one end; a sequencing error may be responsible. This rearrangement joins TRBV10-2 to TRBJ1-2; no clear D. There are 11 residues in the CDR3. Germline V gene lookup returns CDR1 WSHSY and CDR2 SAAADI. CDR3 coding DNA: TGCGCCAGCAGTGGGGCCCGCGACCACCGCTTC. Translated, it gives CASSGARDHRF.

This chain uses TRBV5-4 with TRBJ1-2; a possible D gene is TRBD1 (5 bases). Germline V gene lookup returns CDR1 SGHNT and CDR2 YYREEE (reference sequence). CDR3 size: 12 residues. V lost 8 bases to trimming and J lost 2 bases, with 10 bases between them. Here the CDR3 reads CASKQGNYGYTF. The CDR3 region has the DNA TGTGCCAGTAAGCAGGGAAACTATGGCTACACCTTC.

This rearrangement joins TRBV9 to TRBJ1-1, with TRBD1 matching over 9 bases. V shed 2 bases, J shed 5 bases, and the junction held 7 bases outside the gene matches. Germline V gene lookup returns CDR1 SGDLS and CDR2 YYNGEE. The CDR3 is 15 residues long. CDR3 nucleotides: TGTGCCAGCAGCGTTTCCGGGACAGGGAAGACTGAAGCTTTCTTT. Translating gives CASSVSGTGKTEAFF.

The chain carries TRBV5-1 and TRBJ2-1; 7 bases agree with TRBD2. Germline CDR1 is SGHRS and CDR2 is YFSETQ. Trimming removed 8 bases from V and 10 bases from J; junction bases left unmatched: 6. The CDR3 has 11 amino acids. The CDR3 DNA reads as TGCGCCAGTAATGCGGGAGTCGAGCAGTTCTTC. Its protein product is CASNAGVEQFF.